What follows are 26 T cell receptor beta chains derived from one specimen sequenced in a study of identical twins (TCRdb year 2016). Preparation of the library involved 5' RACE. TCRdb names Illumina HiSeq 2000 as the instrument used. TCRdb redid the processing of the public reads, applying fastp at Q25 and MiXCR, and retained in-frame beta chains. Identical CDR3 proteins give one entry, which carries the most common genes and DNA. The sample includes roughly 1,500,000 distinct CDR3 sequences, with less than 35% observed a single time. The ten largest clones take up 0.25% to 0.3% of the sample. Sequencing was done on a sample of cord blood. Every receptor here comes from a newborn girl in good health.

This clonotype was detected only a few times. The gene calls are TRBV20-1 and TRBJ1-2, with D unclear. This CDR3 is built from 15 residues. Germline CDR1 and CDR2: DFQATT and SNEGSKA (reference sequence). Between the trimmed V and J ends, which lost 0 bases and 0 bases, there was a span of 11 bases. CDR3 in amino acids: CSARDRRLANYGYTF. The CDR3 region has the DNA TGCAGTGCTAGAGATAGGCGTCTAGCTAACTATGGCTACACCTTC.

This clonotype was picked up a small number of times. This chain uses TRBV7-9 with TRBJ2-5; unclear D gene. Germline V gene lookup returns CDR1 SEHNR and CDR2 FQNEAQ (reference sequence). CDR3 length equals 15 residues. Trimming removed 3 bases from V and 2 bases from J, with 13 bases in between. Here the CDR3 reads CASSFIPAPQETQYF. The CDR3, as DNA: TGTGCCAGCAGCTTCATCCCAGCGCCTCAAGAGACCCAGTACTTC. Drawing the rest from reference TRBV7-9 and TRBJ2-5, the complete variable domain is DTGVSQNPRHKITKRGQNVTFRCDPISEHNRLYWYRQTLGQGPEFLTYFQNEAQLEKSRLLSDRFSAERPKGSFSTLEIQRTEQGDSAMYLCASSFIPAPQETQYFGPGTRLLVL.

The rearrangement uses TRBV20-1 and TRBJ1-5; D gene unclear. Trimming removed 3 bases from V and 0 bases from J, with 15 bases in between. Per the germline V gene, CDR1 is DFQATT and CDR2 is SNEGSKA (reference sequence). This CDR3 has 16 amino acids. CDR3 DNA sequence: TGCAGTGCTAGTAAAAATCTCTTCAATAGCAATCAGCCCCAGCATTTT. It translates to CSASKNLFNSNQPQHF.

This clonotype has a single count. The chain couples TRBV4-2 to TRBJ2-5; 9 nucleotides line up with TRBD2. J lost 11 bases, V lost 0 bases, and 10 bases had no gene match. CDR1 is LGHNA, CDR2 YNFKEQ, per germline. This CDR3 is built from 15 residues. The CDR3 nucleotides read TGTGCCAGCAGCCAAGAATTGGTTAGCGGGAGTGAGCAGTACTTC. Its translation is CASSQELVSGSEQYF.

The sample holds a few counts of this clonotype. The chain links TRBV12-3 or TRBV12-4 to TRBJ2-3; D might be TRBD1 (6 bases). V lost 2 bases and J 4 bases, leaving 10 bases between the germline ends. The CDR3 runs to 14 residues. DNA for the CDR3: TGTGCCAGCAGTTTACCGGCAGGGGCAGATACGCAGTATTTT. It yields the protein CASSLPAGADTQYF.

The CDR3 DNA follows: TGTGCCACCAGTAGGGGTGGGACAGGGACCGACGAGCAGTACTTC. It codes for CATSRGGTGTDEQYF. The V call is TRBV24-1, the J call TRBJ2-4, with 9 bases that match TRBD1. The DNA matches TRBJ2-7 better at its end, which makes the J call doubtful. This CDR3 comprises 15 residues. CDR1 and CDR2 (germline): KGHDR, SFDVKD.

This clonotype has only a few counts. The rearrangement links TRBV3-1 to TRBJ2-1; possibly TRBD1 for D (5 bases). Germline CDR1 LGHDT, CDR2 YNNKEL (reference sequence). This CDR3 spans 13 amino acids. With 0 bases removed from V and 10 bases from J, the gap between germline ends came to 10 bases. This CDR3 reads CASSQDLSGEQFF. The CDR3 DNA is TGTGCCAGCAGCCAAGATTTATCAGGGGAGCAGTTCTTC.

V is TRBV2 and J is TRBJ1-2; D is uncertain. Per the germline V gene, CDR1 is SNHLY and CDR2 is FYNNEI. This CDR3 is built from 13 residues. Trimming left V 3 bases short and J 3 bases short, with 8 bases between. The CDR3 region is CASSDSQHYGYTF. CDR3 sequence (DNA): TGTGCCAGCAGTGATTCACAGCACTATGGCTACACCTTC.

The chain recombines TRBV6-5 with TRBJ1-2; weak D call: TRBD1 (6 bases). V lost 0 bases to trimming and J lost 4 bases, with 12 bases between them. There are 15 residues in the CDR3. In germline, CDR1 is MNHEY, CDR2 SVGAGI. The CDR3 DNA sequence: TGTGCCAGCAGTTACTCATTGACAGGCCGCTATGGCTACACCTTC. Residues: CASSYSLTGRYGYTF.

This clonotype showed up just a few times. The V and J genes are TRBV25-1 and TRBJ2-7; a weak D match, TRBD1 (5 bases). CDR1 MGHDK and CDR2 SYGVNS come from the germline V gene. Trimming left V 9 bases short and J 2 bases short, with 17 bases between. The CDR3 is made up of 14 amino acids. The DNA for the CDR3 is TGTGCCAGTTCTAAGGGGTCAGGGCCCTACGAGCAGTACTTC. Protein: CASSKGSGPYEQYF.

This clonotype came up many times. Germline and junction disagree at one end, which may indicate a read error. The chain is built from TRBV5-1 and TRBJ2-1; TRBD2 agrees at 11 bases. CDR3 length equals 15 residues. The germline V gene has CDR1 SGHRS and CDR2 YFSETQ. As DNA, the CDR3 is TGTGCCAGCAGCGCCGGGACTAGCGGATACAATGAGCAGTTCTTC. Translating gives CASSAGTSGYNEQFF.

Details on this clonotype: The final CDR3 position lacks the conserved phenylalanine or tryptophan, pointing to a likely read error. This sequence joins TRBV12-3 or TRBV12-4 and TRBJ1-2, with 7 bases aligning to TRBD1. The junction had 9 bases not matched to a gene; V was cut back by 7 bases and J by 4 bases. This CDR3 has 14 residues. DNA for the CDR3: TGTGCCAGCATCGTCCACCGGACAGGCTATGGCTACACCTTA. Protein product: CASIVHRTGYGYTL.

This clonotype was observed a few times. The rearrangement joins TRBV7-2 to TRBJ2-3, with TRBD2 matching 10 bases. The germline V gene encodes CDR1 SGHTA and CDR2 FQGNSA. CDR3 length: 15 amino acids. V gave up 1 base and J gave up 6 bases; unmatched junction bases: 4. The CDR3: CASSLVISGGDTQYF. In nucleotides, the CDR3 is TGTGCCAGCAGCTTAGTCATTAGCGGGGGGGATACGCAGTATTTT.

This clonotype was seen only a few times. The chain combines TRBV2 with TRBJ2-4, with a tentative D call TRBD2 (5 bases). This CDR3 has 16 residues. Looked up from germline, CDR1 is SNHLY and CDR2 is FYNNEI. V shed 4 bases and J shed 0 bases, with 13 bases lying between them. The CDR3 DNA is TGTGCCAGCAGTGTATGGCGGGCAGGAGCCAAAAACATTCAGTACTTC. This encodes CASSVWRAGAKNIQYF. Supplemented by reference TRBV2 and TRBJ2-4, the full variable domain reads EPEVTQTPSHQVTQMGQEVILRCVPISNHLYFYWYRQILGQKVEFLVSFYNNEISEKSEIFDDQFSVERPDGSNFTLKIRSTKLEDSAMYFCASSVWRAGAKNIQYFGAGTRLSVL.

Written as DNA, the CDR3 is TGCGCCAGCAGCTCTAGGGCCTATAGTGGCGGGACGGATAGCTCCTACAATGAGCAGTTCTTC. Amino acids: CASSSRAYSGGTDSSYNEQFF. V usage is TRBV5-1 and J usage is TRBJ2-1; a possible D gene is TRBD2 (6 bases). This CDR3 is built from 21 residues. Germline V gene data show CDR1 as SGHRS and CDR2 as YFSETQ. Trimming shortened V by 3 bases and J by 0 bases, and 28 bases separated the two germline ends. Filled out from reference TRBV5-1 and TRBJ2-1, the complete variable domain reads KAGVTQTPRYLIKTRGQQVTLSCSPISGHRSVSWYQQTPGQGLQFLFEYFSETQRNKGNFPGRFSGRQFSNSRSEMNVSTLELGDSALYLCASSSRAYSGGTDSSYNEQFFGPGTRLTVL.

The chain has TRBV25-1 and TRBJ1-5; maybe TRBD1 (6 bases). This CDR3 has 14 amino acids. Germline V gene lookup returns CDR1 MGHDK and CDR2 SYGVNS. The ends were cut back, 4 bases at V and 0 bases at J, with 7 bases in the middle. This CDR3 reads CASSAGHSNQPQHF. DNA of the CDR3: TGTGCCAGCAGTGCGGGACATAGCAATCAGCCCCAGCATTTT.

The V call is TRBV20-1, the J call TRBJ2-1; 8 bases align to TRBD2. Germline V gene lookup returns CDR1 DFQATT and CDR2 SNEGSKA (reference sequence). V trimming: 4 bases; J trimming: 8 bases; junction bases outside the gene matches: 13. This CDR3 has 15 amino acids. The CDR3 DNA follows: TGCAGTGCTACCAACCCTAGCGGGTTTGGAGATGAGCAGTTCTTC. Its translation is CSATNPSGFGDEQFF.

J is TRBJ2-1 and V is TRBV2, with D hard to call. The CDR3 has 13 amino acids. Germline values: CDR1 SNHLY, CDR2 FYNNEI. V was clipped by 7 bases and J by 2 bases, with 9 bases between them. The CDR3: CASNRAAYNEQFF. The CDR3 region has the DNA TGTGCCAGCAATCGGGCAGCCTACAATGAGCAGTTCTTC. Supplemented by reference TRBV2 and TRBJ2-1, the full variable domain reads EPEVTQTPSHQVTQMGQEVILRCVPISNHLYFYWYRQILGQKVEFLVSFYNNEISEKSEIFDDQFSVERPDGSNFTLKIRSTKLEDSAMYFCASNRAAYNEQFFGPGTRLTVL.

The CDR3 is CASSYGGLAGVEETQYF. The DNA for the CDR3 is TGTGCCAGCAGTTACGGGGGACTAGCGGGAGTAGAAGAGACCCAGTACTTC. J is TRBJ2-5 and V is TRBV6-6, with TRBD2 identical over 14 bases. CDR1 MNHNY and CDR2 SVGAGI come from the germline V gene (reference sequence). This CDR3 comprises 17 residues. The V segment lost 2 bases and the J segment 3 bases; nucleotides outside the gene matches: 5.

This clonotype was counted ten times or more. The genes are TRBV10-3 and TRBJ1-2; 8 positions match TRBD1. The CDR3 runs 13 residues. The V gene's germline CDR1 is ENHRY and CDR2 SYGVKD. J was trimmed by 3 bases and V by 6 bases; bases with no gene match: 3. The DNA of the CDR3 is TGTGCCATCAGGGGACAGGCTGACTATGGCTACACCTTC. It specifies CAIRGQADYGYTF.

This chain connects TRBV4-1 to TRBJ2-1; 8 bases are shared with TRBD2. Germline V gene data show CDR1 as MGHRA and CDR2 as YSYEKL. V shed 4 bases, J shed 13 bases, and the junction held 12 bases outside the gene matches. The CDR3 has 14 residues. CDR3 residues: CASSPGREVETQFF. The CDR3, as DNA: TGCGCCAGCAGCCCCGGGCGGGAGGTAGAGACCCAGTTCTTC.

This clonotype was counted a few times. This chain joins TRBV7-2 and TRBJ2-3, with TRBD2 matching 7 bases. V was pared by 5 bases and J by 2 bases, with 10 bases of the junction left unmatched. Looked up from germline, CDR1 is SGHTA and CDR2 is FQGNSA. The CDR3 covers 16 residues. CDR3 in amino acids: CASSLPGTTYTDTQYF. CDR3 in DNA: TGTGCCAGCAGCCTCCCCGGGACTACATACACAGATACGCAGTATTTT. Supplemented by reference TRBV7-2 and TRBJ2-3, the full variable domain reads GAGVSQSPSNKVTEKGKDVELRCDPISGHTALYWYRQSLGQGLEFLIYFQGNSAPDKSGLPSDRFSAERTGGSVSTLTIQRTQQEDSAVYLCASSLPGTTYTDTQYFGPGTRLTVL.

This clonotype was found many times. The V and J genes are TRBV9 and TRBJ2-3; weak D call: TRBD2 (5 bases). Per germline, CDR1 SGDLS and CDR2 YYNGEE. V was shortened by 3 bases and J by 5 bases, with 10 bases between the two germline ends. The CDR3 consists of 13 residues. The CDR3 DNA reads TGTGCCAGCAGCGAACGGGAACGAGATACGCAGTATTTT. Its translation is CASSERERDTQYF. The variable domain in full, completed from reference TRBV9 and TRBJ2-3, reads DSGVTQTPKHLITATGQRVTLRCSPRSGDLSVYWYQQSLDQGLQFLIQYYNGEERAKGNILERFSAQQFPDLHSELNLSSLELGDSALYFCASSERERDTQYFGPGTRLTVL.

V is TRBV20-1 and J is TRBJ2-3; the match to TRBD1 covers 8 bases. The CDR3 is 15 amino acids. CDR1 DFQATT and CDR2 SNEGSKA come from the germline V gene (reference sequence). The ends lost 2 bases at V and 0 bases at J; junction bases unmatched: 4. CDR3 nucleotide sequence: TGCAGTGCTAGACCAGGACAGGGAAGCACAGATACGCAGTATTTT. Amino acid sequence: CSARPGQGSTDTQYF.

This clonotype showed up just a few times. The chain has TRBV7-9 and TRBJ1-2; D not resolved. The germline V and J ends were trimmed by 1 base and 0 bases, with 9 bases remaining between them. Germline assignment: CDR1 SEHNR and CDR2 FQNEAQ (reference sequence). The CDR3 length is 15 residues. CDR3 DNA: TGTGCCAGCAGCTTAGAGGGCTACCCTAACTATGGCTACACCTTC. Translated, it gives CASSLEGYPNYGYTF.

The chain carries TRBV9 and TRBJ1-4; D not certain. Trimming shortened V by 0 bases and J by 6 bases, and 9 bases separated the two germline ends. Germline assignment: CDR1 SGDLS and CDR2 YYNGEE. The CDR3 loop spans 14 amino acids. CDR3 bases: TGTGCCAGCAGCGTAGGACCGAGGGATGAAAAACTGTTTTTT. Translation gives CASSVGPRDEKLFF.